This TCR beta chain was documented in a study of Ad26.COV2.S vaccination and SARS-CoV-2 variants. Whole-study context: The donor participated in the COV1001 trial, in its Ad26.COV2.S arm. The authors gave Ad26.COV2.S intramuscularly, either once or twice 56 days apart.

TCRdb's table, derived via immunoSEQ multiplex PCR, lists solely in-frame clones and lacks some. This repertoire shows hundreds of thousands of clones, about 87% found once; its top ten account for 6.4%. The treatment here: roughly 20 received Ad26.COV2.S at low or high dose, single or two shots; several received placebo; per-sample allocation not given. The samples were gathered on day 63 after the first injection of vaccine or placebo. The CDR3 sequence is 13 residues long. Germline-derived CDR1 and CDR2 are SGHDT and YYEEEE. Trimming removed 3 bases at V and 5 bases at J, with 11 bases between. This clonotype was obtained from a person between 18 and 60 years old who received the Ad26.COV2.S COVID-19 vaccine or a placebo. The rearrangement links TRBV5-6 to TRBJ2-5, with a weak D call TRBD2 (6 bases). Sequencing was performed on peripheral blood, taken in a trial of Ad26.COV2.S vaccine versus placebo. CDR3 sequence: CASSSGLRETQYF. CDR3 bases: TGTGCCAGCAGCTCCGGACTAAGGGAGACCCAGTACTTC.